This passage covers 8 T cell receptor beta chains from one sample sequenced in a study of cytomegalovirus exposure and HLA in healthy donors. Profiled with immunoSEQ multiplex PCR; TCRdb holds only in-frame clones, not every one. The sample records some 130,000 clones, around nine tenths being singletons. Sample: PBMCs. The receptors stem from a woman under 30 in good health and CMV-seropositive.

The chain uses TRBV18 and TRBJ1-1; D gene ambiguous. The V gene's germline CDR1 is KGHSH and CDR2 LQKENI. CDR3 length equals 14 residues. V was pared by 2 bases and J by 4 bases, with 11 bases between. CDR3 DNA sequence: TGTGCCAGCTCACCAGACCAAAGAGGCACTGAAGCTTTCTTT. Translating it yields CASSPDQRGTEAFF. Using reference TRBV18 and TRBJ1-1 for the parts outside the CDR3, the full variable domain is NAGVMQNPRHLVRRRGQEARLRCSPMKGHSHVYWYRQLPEEGLKFMVYLQKENIIDESGMPKERFSAEFPKEGPSILRIQQVVRGDSAAYFCASSPDQRGTEAFFGQGTRLTVV.

This clone was seen once. In DNA, the CDR3 is TGCGCCAGCAGCTTGGCCTTACAGGAGGGCTACACCTTC. This translates into CASSLALQEGYTF. The J gene is TRBJ1-2, the V gene TRBV5-1, with a possible D match to TRBD1 (5 bases). CDR1 and CDR2 from the germline V gene are SGHRS and YFSETQ. The V end lost 0 bases, the J end lost 8 bases, and 11 bases lay between the germline ends. This CDR3 spans 13 amino acids.

This sequence joins TRBV5-1 and TRBJ1-1; 7 bases are shared with TRBD1. Germline CDR1 SGHRS, CDR2 YFSETQ. There are 13 residues in the CDR3. J was trimmed by 6 bases and V by 5 bases; bases with no gene match: 7. CDR3: CASSSRGLAEAFF. The CDR3, as DNA: TGCGCCAGCAGTTCTAGGGGGCTAGCTGAAGCTTTCTTT.

This clone is a singleton in its sample. The J gene is TRBJ1-5, the V gene TRBV2; D possibly corresponds to TRBD1 (5 bases). The CDR3 is made up of 15 amino acids. V lost 1 base and J lost 2, with 9 bases in between. Germline V gene lookup returns CDR1 SNHLY and CDR2 FYNNEI. The CDR3 coding sequence is TGTGCCAGCAGTGAAGGCAGGGATGGCAATCAGCCCCAGCATTTT. This translates into CASSEGRDGNQPQHF.

The V and J genes are TRBV5-1 and TRBJ2-1, with 7 bases aligning to TRBD1. The CDR3 has 16 residues. Unmatched junction bases numbered 10, after V lost 0 bases and J lost 7 bases. Germline values: CDR1 SGHRS, CDR2 YFSETQ. The CDR3 DNA sequence: TGCGCCAGCAGCTTGGGACCAGGGGGAATCGGGAATGAGCAGTTCTTC. Amino acids: CASSLGPGGIGNEQFF.

The chain joins TRBV7-3 to TRBJ2-3, with D hard to call. The V end was cut by 5 bases, the J end by 3 bases, with 15 bases between. The CDR3 is 15 amino acids. The germline CDR1 and CDR2 sequences are SGHTA and FQGTGA. Here the CDR3 reads CASSPSSVSTDTQYF. As DNA, the CDR3 is TGTGCCAGCAGCCCTTCAAGCGTTTCGACAGATACGCAGTATTTT.

The genes are TRBV19 and TRBJ1-6, with a weak D call TRBD1 (5 bases). CDR3 length: 16 residues. The V gene's germline CDR1 is LNHDA and CDR2 SQIVND (reference sequence). V lost 3 bases, J lost 6 bases, and 15 bases lay in between. DNA of the CDR3: TGTGCCAGTAGTATGGGGGGTACGGGTCTTAATTCACCCCTCCACTTT. This translates into CASSMGGTGLNSPLHF. The whole variable domain, filled in from reference TRBV19 and TRBJ1-6, reads DGGITQSPKYLFRKEGQNVTLSCEQNLNHDAMYWYRQDPGQGLRLIYYSQIVNDFQKGDIAEGYSVSREKKESFPLTVTSAQKNPTAFYLCASSMGGTGLNSPLHFGNGTRLTVT.

V usage is TRBV7-2 and J usage is TRBJ1-2; the D is unclear. CDR3 length: 12 amino acids. Germline assignment: CDR1 SGHTA and CDR2 FQGNSA. The ends were cut back, 1 base at V and 4 bases at J, with 4 bases in the middle. Written as DNA, the CDR3 is TGTGCCAGCAGCTTAGGCGGCTATGGCTACACCTTC. It specifies CASSLGGYGYTF.